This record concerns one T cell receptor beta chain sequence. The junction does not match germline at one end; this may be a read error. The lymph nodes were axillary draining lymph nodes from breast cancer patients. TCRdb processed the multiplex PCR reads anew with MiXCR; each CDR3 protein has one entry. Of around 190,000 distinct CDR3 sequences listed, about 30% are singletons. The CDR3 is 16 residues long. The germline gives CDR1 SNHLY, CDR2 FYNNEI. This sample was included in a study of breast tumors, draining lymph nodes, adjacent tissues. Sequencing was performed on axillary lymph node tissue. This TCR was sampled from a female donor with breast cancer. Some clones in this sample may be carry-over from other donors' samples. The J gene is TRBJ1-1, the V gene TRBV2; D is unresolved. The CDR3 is CACSEDSSLSYTEAFF. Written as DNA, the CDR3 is TGTGCCTGCAGTGAAGACTCTTCACTATCATACACTGAAGCTTTCTTT.